Shown below are 21 T cell receptor beta chains from a single sample sequenced in a study of blood T cell repertoires in COVID-19. The method was immunoSEQ multiplex PCR; TCRdb's version includes in-frame clones alone and lacks a portion of them. The repertoire holds a few hundred thousand clones, around nine tenths seen once, with 1.7% in the top ten. The source material was PBMCs or T cells enriched from blood (not recorded which). The receptors stem from a young woman who had recovered from COVID-19.

The CDR3 DNA reads as TGTGCCAGCAGCTTAGTCGGGACAGGGGGCTCCTATAATTCACCCCTCCACTTT. Amino acid sequence: CASSLVGTGGSYNSPLHF. The gene calls are TRBV7-2 and TRBJ1-6; the match to TRBD1 covers 11 bases. Germline assignment: CDR1 SGHTA and CDR2 FQGNSA. V lost 1 base, J lost 0 bases, and 2 bases stayed unmatched. This CDR3 contains 18 residues.

V and J are TRBV5-1 and TRBJ2-7; D may be TRBD2 (5 bases). CDR1 is SGHRS, CDR2 YFSETQ, per germline. V lost 3 bases to trimming and J lost 2 bases, with 9 bases between them. The CDR3 spans 13 residues. The DNA of the CDR3 is TGCGCCAGCAGCTCTCCCGGGACCTACGAGCAGTACTTC. It specifies CASSSPGTYEQYF.

The V call is TRBV7-2, the J call TRBJ2-7; TRBD1 agrees at 9 bases. Germline V CDR1 and CDR2: SGHTA, FQGNSA. The length of the CDR3 is 16 residues. V lost 5 bases to trimming and J lost 5 bases; unmatched junction nucleotides: 13. The CDR3 sequence is CASSDLWSGTGNEQYF. The CDR3 coding sequence is TGTGCCAGCAGCGATTTGTGGTCCGGGACAGGGAACGAGCAGTACTTC.

The rearrangement links TRBV14 to TRBJ2-7; perhaps TRBD1 as D (6 bases). The length of the CDR3 is 13 residues. Germline-derived CDR1 and CDR2 are SGHDN and FVKESK. Trimming stripped 0 bases from V and 12 bases from J, with 15 bases between. The CDR3, as DNA: TGTGCCAGCAGCCAAGAGAGGACAGACGTGGCGTACTTC. Translating gives CASSQERTDVAYF.

V usage is TRBV29-1 and J usage is TRBJ2-2; possibly TRBD1 for D (6 bases). Germline CDR1 is SQVTM and CDR2 is ANQGSEA. Deletions cut 4 bases from V and 1 base from J, with 7 bases between. There are 13 residues in the CDR3. The CDR3 DNA is TGCAGCGTTGGACAGGAGAACACCGGGGAGCTGTTTTTT. It encodes CSVGQENTGELFF.

V is TRBV6-2 or TRBV6-3 and J is TRBJ2-7, with 7 bases aligning to TRBD1. V gave up 5 bases and J gave up 2 bases; unmatched junction bases: 6. Germline values: CDR1 MNHEY, CDR2 SVGEGT. This CDR3 has 14 residues. The chain's CDR3 is CASSLTGQPYEQYF. The CDR3 DNA reads as TGTGCCAGCAGTCTAACGGGACAGCCCTACGAGCAGTACTTC.

The V call is TRBV6-5, the J call TRBJ1-3, with 7 bases lining up with TRBD1. Germline lookup yields CDR1 MNHEY and CDR2 SVGAGI. Trimming cost V 6 bases and J 2 bases; bases outside gene matches: 7. This CDR3 has 15 residues. The CDR3 protein is CASSLGGAAGNTIYF. For the CDR3, the DNA is TGTGCCAGCAGCCTAGGGGGCGCGGCTGGAAACACCATATATTTT.

The chain combines TRBV2 with TRBJ1-4; D unclear. CDR1 is SNHLY and CDR2 is FYNNEI in the germline V gene. Trimming took off 6 bases at V and 5 bases at J, with 7 bases between the two ends. The CDR3 sequence is 12 residues long. CDR3 bases: TGTGCCAGCAGCAGGCTCAATGAAAAACTGTTTTTT. Residues: CASSRLNEKLFF.

The chain is built from TRBV5-1 and TRBJ2-2; D is uncertain. The CDR3 spans 13 residues. The V gene lost 3 bases and the J gene lost 4 bases, with 7 bases spanning the gap. CDR1 and CDR2 (germline): SGHRS, YFSETQ. CDR3 loop: CASSSTVTGELFF. The CDR3 coding sequence is TGCGCCAGCAGCTCGACTGTCACCGGGGAGCTGTTTTTT.

V gene TRBV2 combines with J gene TRBJ2-7; D might be TRBD2 (6 bases). Germline lookup yields CDR1 SNHLY and CDR2 FYNNEI. This CDR3 is built from 15 residues. V was clipped by 0 bases and J by 9 bases, with 18 bases between them. CDR3 amino acids: CASSEAGARMEGQYF. Written as DNA, the CDR3 is TGTGCCAGCAGTGAAGCAGGGGCGCGGATGGAGGGGCAGTACTTC.

The gene calls are TRBV27 and TRBJ2-7; 10 bases agree with TRBD1. J was trimmed by 3 bases and V by 3 bases; bases with no gene match: 5. Looked up from germline, CDR1 is MNHEY and CDR2 is SMNVEV (reference sequence). This CDR3 spans 15 amino acids. CDR3 sequence (DNA): TGTGCCAGCAGTTTTACCGGGACAGGGGACTACGAGCAGTACTTC. This sequence encodes CASSFTGTGDYEQYF.

J is TRBJ1-1 and V is TRBV28; no firm D call. This CDR3 comprises 12 residues. Germline lookup yields CDR1 MDHEN and CDR2 SYDVKM. The CDR3 nucleotides read TGTGCGCATACCGTTTCGGGCACTGAAGCTTTCTTT. Protein sequence: CAHTVSGTEAFF.

The chain carries TRBV6-5 and TRBJ2-7, with D tentatively TRBD2 (7 bases). V was pared by 6 bases and J by 9 bases, with 15 bases between. There are 12 residues in the CDR3. Per germline, CDR1 MNHEY and CDR2 SVGAGI. The CDR3 here is CASSRGGVGQYF. CDR3 nucleotide sequence: TGTGCCAGCAGCCGAGGGGGGGTTGGGCAGTACTTC.

The chain links TRBV9 to TRBJ1-2; TRBD1 matches at 7 bases. CDR3 length: 17 residues. V lost 5 bases to trimming and J lost 4 bases; unmatched junction nucleotides: 17. CDR1 is SGDLS and CDR2 is YYNGEE in the germline V gene. This CDR3 reads CASSTQGGGLILYGYTF. The CDR3 DNA reads TGTGCCAGCAGTACGCAAGGGGGCGGACTGATACTCTATGGCTACACCTTC.

To note about this clone: Other nucleotide sequences in the sample specify the same CDR3. The chain is built from TRBV5-1 and TRBJ1-5, with D unclear. Germline loops: CDR1 SGHRS, CDR2 YFSETQ. V was clipped by 0 bases and J by 4 bases, with 8 bases between them. The CDR3 is 14 amino acids. In DNA form, the CDR3 reads TGCGCCAGCAGCTTGGGGCAATCAAATCAGCCCCAGCATTTT. Encoded protein: CASSLGQSNQPQHF.

This clone was picked up one time. The V call is TRBV12-5, the J call TRBJ2-1; 7 nucleotides line up with TRBD1. J gave up 3 bases and V 4 bases, and 6 bases lay outside the gene matches. CDR1 and CDR2 (germline): LGHNT, FRNRAP. This CDR3 is built from 15 residues. Here the CDR3 reads CASGSPRDSYNEQFF. CDR3 in DNA: TGTGCTAGTGGTTCCCCACGGGACAGCTACAATGAGCAGTTCTTC.

The rearrangement uses TRBV15 and TRBJ2-3; D gene unclear. The CDR3 sequence is 13 residues long. V was pared by 0 bases and J by 4 bases, with 5 bases between. CDR1 is LNHNV and CDR2 is YYDKDF in the germline V gene (reference sequence). The CDR3 region is CATSRDLSDTQYF. In nucleotides, the CDR3 is TGTGCCACCAGCAGAGATCTGTCAGATACGCAGTATTTT.

This clone was seen only once. The gene calls are TRBV5-6 and TRBJ1-4; no definite D call. Per the germline V gene, CDR1 is SGHDT and CDR2 is YYEEEE. The CDR3 has 15 amino acids. V lost 4 bases and J lost 3, with 13 bases in between. The DNA for the CDR3 is TGTGCCAGCAGCGATTTGTACAGTGCTAATGAAAAACTGTTTTTT. Protein sequence: CASSDLYSANEKLFF.

The chain couples TRBV19 to TRBJ1-4, with TRBD1 as a possible D gene (5 bases). CDR1 and CDR2 (germline): LNHDA, SQIVND (reference sequence). With 6 bases removed from V and 0 bases from J, the gap between germline ends came to 11 bases. The CDR3 length is 15 residues. CDR3 nucleotide sequence: TGTGCCAGTAGACCGACAGACGCAACTAATGAAAAACTGTTTTTT. It codes for CASRPTDATNEKLFF.

The chain joins TRBV19 to TRBJ2-5, with 10 nucleotides matching TRBD1. CDR3 length equals 14 residues. Looked up from germline, CDR1 is LNHDA and CDR2 is SQIVND (reference sequence). V dropped 2 bases and J dropped 5; count of bases not matched to a gene: 2. CDR3 residues: CASSIRDRGETQYF. DNA of the CDR3: TGTGCCAGTAGTATACGGGACAGGGGCGAGACCCAGTACTTC.

The V and J genes are TRBV7-9 and TRBJ1-2; D is possibly TRBD1 (5 bases). Trimming removed 1 base from V and 5 bases from J, with 5 bases in between. The CDR3 runs 12 residues. Germline lookup yields CDR1 SEHNR and CDR2 FQNEAQ (reference sequence). CDR3 region: CASSLGQYGYTF. The CDR3 region has the DNA TGTGCCAGCAGCTTAGGACAGTATGGCTACACCTTC.